This T cell receptor beta chain was obtained from a study of T cells in Graves' hyperthyroidism and ophthalmopathy. Study-wide results and limits: Most thyroid clonotypes expanded above 0.001 were also detected in blood.

This clonotype was recorded many times. Its antigen is not known. Hyperthyroidism, newly diagnosed and lasting under 2 months, affected patients aged 18 to 65. There were TCR beta CDR3 regions amplified from RNA transcripts. Using the HTBI primer set, a first-round RT-PCR was run on the TCR CDR3. TCRdb analysed the multiplex PCR reads with MiXCR anew, one entry per CDR3 protein. The sample consists of about 350,000 distinct CDR3 sequences, 14% of them appearing once. Per the germline V gene, CDR1 is MDHEN and CDR2 is SYDVKM. Deletions cut 3 bases from V and 0 bases from J, with 23 bases between. The CDR3 totals 19 residues.

The chain employs TRBV28 and TRBJ2-5; perhaps D is TRBD1 or TRBD2 (5 bases each). The specimen sequenced was blood. This sequence was found in a woman in her thirties with Graves' hyperthyroidism. The DNA for the CDR3 is TGTGCCAGCAGTTTCTATTCGGCCCTCCGGGGCGAGTACCAAGAGACCCAGTACTTC. Translating it yields CASSFYSALRGEYQETQYF.